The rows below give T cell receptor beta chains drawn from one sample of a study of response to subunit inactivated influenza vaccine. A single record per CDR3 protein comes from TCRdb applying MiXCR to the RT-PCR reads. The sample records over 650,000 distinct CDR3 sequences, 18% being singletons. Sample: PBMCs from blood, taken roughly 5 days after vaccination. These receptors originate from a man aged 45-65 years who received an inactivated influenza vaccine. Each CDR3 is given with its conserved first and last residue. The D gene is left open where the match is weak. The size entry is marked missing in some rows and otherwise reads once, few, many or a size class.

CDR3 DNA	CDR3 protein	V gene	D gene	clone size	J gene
TGTGCCAGCAGTTACCGCCTTGGACAATTCCCCTACGAGCAGTACTTC	CASSYRLGQFPYEQYF	TRBV6-2/TRBV6-3	-	-	TRBJ2-7
TGCGCCAGCAGCTTTAGAGGGGGCTTCACAGATACGCAGTATTTT	CASSFRGGFTDTQYF	TRBV5-1	TRBD1	-	TRBJ2-3
TGTGCCAGCAGTTTGACTAGCGGGGGCCATGAGCAGTTCTTC	CASSLTSGGHEQFF	TRBV28	TRBD2	few	TRBJ2-1
TGCGCCAGCAGCTTGGGTGGGGACACCATATATTTT	CASSLGGDTIYF	TRBV5-1	-	-	TRBJ1-3
TGTGCCAGCAGCCTTAGCGCGGGGGCGGACGAAAAACTGTTTTTT	CASSLSAGADEKLFF	TRBV7-2	-	few	TRBJ1-4
TGCAGTGCTACCCGGGCGGGGGGATTTTCGGAGACCCAGTACTTC	CSATRAGGFSETQYF	TRBV20-1	TRBD2	-	TRBJ2-5
TGTGCCAGCGGGGGCACGCCCCCGTTCTTC	CASGGTPPFF	TRBV7-9	-	-	TRBJ2-1
TGCAGCGTTCGACTATTTAGCGGGAGCGAGGCAGATACGCAGTATTTT	CSVRLFSGSEADTQYF	TRBV29-1	TRBD2	many	TRBJ2-3
TGTGCCAGTACATCCCGGGTCTTGACAGATACGCAGTATTTT	CASTSRVLTDTQYF	TRBV19	-	few	TRBJ2-3
TGTACCAGCAGCTTCGACGCCGCAGGAGAGACCCAGTACTTC	CTSSFDAAGETQYF	TRBV7-6	-	-	TRBJ2-5
TGTGCCAGCAGCGTAGCCGGGACGAGAGACTACGAGCAGTACTTC	CASSVAGTRDYEQYF	TRBV9	-	-	TRBJ2-7
TGTGCCAGCAGACGGTTAGACAGGCTGAACACTGAAGCTTTCTTT	CASRRLDRLNTEAFF	TRBV6-1	-	few	TRBJ1-1
TGTGCCAGCAGCTTAGCGACAGTCCAGTACGAGCAGTACTTC	CASSLATVQYEQYF	TRBV7-8	-	-	TRBJ2-7
TGCGCCAGCAGCCACCCAGGGGGCGCACGGGAGACCCAGTACTTC	CASSHPGGARETQYF	TRBV5-1	TRBD1	-	TRBJ2-5
TGTGCCAGCAGCTTAGTTTGGACAGGGGACTCACCCCTCCTCTTT	CASSLVWTGDSPLLF	TRBV7-2	TRBD1	-	TRBJ1-6
TGTGCCAGCAGCAAAGAGTCTAGCGGGAGAAAATACGAGCAGTACTTC	CASSKESSGRKYEQYF	TRBV21-1	-	-	TRBJ2-7
TGTGCCAGCAGCCCCCATAGCGGGAGACCTCTCTCCTACAATGAGCAGTTCTTC	CASSPHSGRPLSYNEQFF	TRBV11-1	TRBD2	few	TRBJ2-1
TGTGCCACCAGTGATTTGCCCCGCTCAAACAGGGGAAGGTTGGGAAATACGCAGTATTTT	CATSDLPRSNRGRLGNTQYF	TRBV24-1	TRBD1	-	TRBJ2-3
TGTGCCATCAGTAAGGATTCCAACAATGAGCAGTTCTTC	CAISKDSNNEQFF	TRBV10-3	-	-	TRBJ2-1
TGCAGTGCTAGAGATCAGCGGGGGGTCTCTGAGCAGTTCTTC	CSARDQRGVSEQFF	TRBV20-1	TRBD2	many	TRBJ2-1
TGTGCCAGCAGCAAGGACAGTTTCTATGGCTACACCTTC	CASSKDSFYGYTF	TRBV6-6	-	-	TRBJ1-2
TGCAGTGCTAGGACCCCCAGGACAGGGGACCATCAGCCCCAGCATTTT	CSARTPRTGDHQPQHF	TRBV20-1	TRBD1	-	TRBJ1-5
TGCAGTAAGACAGAGCCAAACTATGGCTACACCTTC	CSKTEPNYGYTF	TRBV20-1	-	few	TRBJ1-2